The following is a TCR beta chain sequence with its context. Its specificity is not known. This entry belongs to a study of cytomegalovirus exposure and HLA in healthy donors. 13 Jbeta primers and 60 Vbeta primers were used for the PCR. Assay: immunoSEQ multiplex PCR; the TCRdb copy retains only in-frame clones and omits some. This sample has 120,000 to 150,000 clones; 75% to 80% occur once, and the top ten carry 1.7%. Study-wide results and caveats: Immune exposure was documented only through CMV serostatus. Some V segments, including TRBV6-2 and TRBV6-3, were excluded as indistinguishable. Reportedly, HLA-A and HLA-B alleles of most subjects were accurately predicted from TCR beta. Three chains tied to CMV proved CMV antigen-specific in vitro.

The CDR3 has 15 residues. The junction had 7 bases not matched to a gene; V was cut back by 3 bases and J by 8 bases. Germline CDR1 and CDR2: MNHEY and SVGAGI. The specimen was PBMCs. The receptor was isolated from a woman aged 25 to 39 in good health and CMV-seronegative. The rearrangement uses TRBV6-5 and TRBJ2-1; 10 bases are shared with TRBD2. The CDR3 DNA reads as TGTGCCAGCAGTTATCCCGGGACTAGCGTCTATGAGCAGTTCTTC. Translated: CASSYPGTSVYEQFF.